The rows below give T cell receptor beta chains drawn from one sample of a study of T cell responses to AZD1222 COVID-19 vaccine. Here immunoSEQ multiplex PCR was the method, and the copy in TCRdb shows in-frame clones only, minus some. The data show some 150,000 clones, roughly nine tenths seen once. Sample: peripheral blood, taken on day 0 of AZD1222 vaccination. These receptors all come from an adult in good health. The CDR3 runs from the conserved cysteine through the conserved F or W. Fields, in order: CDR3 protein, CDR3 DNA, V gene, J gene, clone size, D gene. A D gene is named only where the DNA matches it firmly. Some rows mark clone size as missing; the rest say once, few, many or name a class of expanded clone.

cdr3_aa: CASSLGATYGYTF
cdr3_nt: TGTGCCAGCAGCTTGGGGGCCACCTATGGCTACACCTTC
v_call: TRBV5-6
j_call: TRBJ1-2
clone_size: .
d_call: .

cdr3_aa: CASSPYGYTF
cdr3_nt: TGTGCCAGCAGCCCTTATGGCTACACCTTC
v_call: TRBV21-1
j_call: TRBJ1-2
clone_size: .
d_call: .

cdr3_aa: CSAGDEQFF
cdr3_nt: TGCAGTGCCGGCGATGAGCAGTTCTTC
v_call: TRBV20-1
j_call: TRBJ2-1
clone_size: .
d_call: .

cdr3_aa: CASRLGGSYEQYF
cdr3_nt: TGTGCCAGCAGACTCGGGGGCTCCTACGAGCAGTACTTC
v_call: TRBV28
j_call: TRBJ2-7
clone_size: .
d_call: .

cdr3_aa: CASSAGLAGVTSTDTQYF
cdr3_nt: TGCGCCAGCAGCGCGGGACTAGCGGGGGTGACTAGCACAGATACGCAGTATTTT
v_call: TRBV5-1
j_call: TRBJ2-3
clone_size: .
d_call: TRBD2

cdr3_aa: CASSLKTLTRTGGDTQYF
cdr3_nt: TGTGCCAGCAGCTTAAAGACCCTCACGAGGACAGGTGGGGATACGCAGTATTTT
v_call: TRBV7-2
j_call: TRBJ2-3
clone_size: .
d_call: TRBD1

cdr3_aa: CASSSQLVTDTQYF
cdr3_nt: TGTGCCAGCAGCTCTCAACTAGTAACAGATACGCAGTATTTT
v_call: TRBV7-9
j_call: TRBJ2-3
clone_size: few
d_call: .

cdr3_aa: CASSTTSRTEQFF
cdr3_nt: TGTGCCAGCAGCACCACCTCAAGGACCGAGCAGTTCTTC
v_call: TRBV12-3/TRBV12-4
j_call: TRBJ2-1
clone_size: .
d_call: .

cdr3_aa: CASSLGLGGTEAFF
cdr3_nt: TGTGCCAGCAGCTTAGGTCTAGGGGGAACTGAAGCTTTCTTT
v_call: TRBV13
j_call: TRBJ1-1
clone_size: .
d_call: .

cdr3_aa: CASSLSGTGKAFF
cdr3_nt: TGTGCCAGCAGTTTGTCCGGGACAGGGAAGGCTTTCTTT
v_call: TRBV27
j_call: TRBJ1-1
clone_size: .
d_call: TRBD1

cdr3_aa: CASSRDILFYTSYEQYF
cdr3_nt: TGTGCCAGTAGTCGGGACATTCTATTTTACACTTCCTACGAGCAGTACTTC
v_call: TRBV19
j_call: TRBJ2-7
clone_size: .
d_call: .

cdr3_aa: CASSIAGLAGGSSYNEQFF
cdr3_nt: TGTGCCAGCAGTATTGCGGGACTAGCGGGTGGAAGCTCCTACAATGAGCAGTTCTTC
v_call: TRBV28
j_call: TRBJ2-1
clone_size: .
d_call: TRBD2

cdr3_aa: CASRDRGRLSYGYTF
cdr3_nt: TGTGCCAGTAGAGACAGGGGGCGCTTAAGCTATGGCTACACCTTC
v_call: TRBV6-5
j_call: TRBJ1-2
clone_size: .
d_call: TRBD1

cdr3_aa: CSASDGIGATNEQYF
cdr3_nt: TGCAGTGCTAGTGACGGGATTGGGGCTACGAACGAGCAGTACTTC
v_call: TRBV20-1
j_call: TRBJ2-7
clone_size: .
d_call: .

cdr3_aa: CASSPPLGENTGELFF
cdr3_nt: TGTGCCAGCTCACCACCGCTAGGGGAGAACACCGGGGAGCTGTTTTTT
v_call: TRBV18
j_call: TRBJ2-2
clone_size: .
d_call: .

cdr3_aa: CASSLDGPPNTEAFF
cdr3_nt: TGCGCCAGCAGCTTGGATGGGCCCCCGAACACTGAAGCTTTCTTT
v_call: TRBV5-1
j_call: TRBJ1-1
clone_size: .
d_call: .

cdr3_aa: CAISALLTGVETQYF
cdr3_nt: TGTGCCATCAGTGCGCTCCTCACTGGAGTAGAGACCCAGTACTTC
v_call: TRBV10-3
j_call: TRBJ2-5
clone_size: .
d_call: .

cdr3_aa: CASSWTGGPNPNYGYTF
cdr3_nt: TGTGCCAGCTCCTGGACAGGGGGACCCAATCCTAACTATGGCTACACCTTC
v_call: TRBV25-1
j_call: TRBJ1-2
clone_size: .
d_call: TRBD1

cdr3_aa: CASSPPSLFLEQYF
cdr3_nt: TGTGCCAGCTCACCACCTTCTCTTTTTCTCGAGCAGTACTTC
v_call: TRBV18
j_call: TRBJ2-7
clone_size: .
d_call: .

cdr3_aa: CASRNLQRGPYNEQFF
cdr3_nt: TGTGCCAGTCGGAATCTCCAGCGGGGACCTTACAATGAGCAGTTCTTC
v_call: TRBV19
j_call: TRBJ2-1
clone_size: .
d_call: TRBD2

cdr3_aa: CASSEWGRFRSYNEQFF
cdr3_nt: TGTGCCAGCAGTGAATGGGGCAGGTTCCGCTCCTACAATGAGCAGTTCTTC
v_call: TRBV25-1
j_call: TRBJ2-1
clone_size: .
d_call: .

cdr3_aa: CASSLSRAGGQPQHF
cdr3_nt: TGTGCCAGCAGTTTATCGCGCGCAGGGGGTCAGCCCCAGCATTTT
v_call: TRBV27
j_call: TRBJ1-5
clone_size: .
d_call: TRBD1

cdr3_aa: CASSGPERAGYGYTF
cdr3_nt: TGCGCCAGCAGTGGACCCGAGAGGGCAGGCTATGGCTACACCTTC
v_call: TRBV10-2
j_call: TRBJ1-2
clone_size: once
d_call: .

cdr3_aa: CASRAGRNGNTIYF
cdr3_nt: TGTGCCAGCAGGGCAGGGAGAAATGGAAACACCATATATTTT
v_call: TRBV2
j_call: TRBJ1-3
clone_size: .
d_call: .

cdr3_aa: CASRRPGQLEQPQHF
cdr3_nt: TGTGCCAGCCGCCGTCCCGGACAGCTTGAGCAGCCCCAGCATTTT
v_call: TRBV6-2/TRBV6-3
j_call: TRBJ1-5
clone_size: .
d_call: .

cdr3_aa: CATEREPGGKLFF
cdr3_nt: TGTGCCACCGAGCGCGAACCCGGGGGAAAACTGTTTTTT
v_call: TRBV15
j_call: TRBJ1-4
clone_size: .
d_call: .

cdr3_aa: CASSLAARNTEAFF
cdr3_nt: TGTGCCAGCAGCTTAGCGGCAAGGAACACTGAAGCTTTCTTT
v_call: TRBV7-9
j_call: TRBJ1-1
clone_size: .
d_call: .

cdr3_aa: CASSLYQGRSEAFF
cdr3_nt: TGTGCCAGCAGCTTGTATCAGGGAAGGTCTGAAGCTTTCTTT
v_call: TRBV7-2
j_call: TRBJ1-1
clone_size: .
d_call: .

cdr3_aa: CASKAGLYQPQHF
cdr3_nt: TGTGCCAGCAAGGCGGGTTTGTATCAGCCCCAGCATTTT
v_call: TRBV28
j_call: TRBJ1-5
clone_size: .
d_call: .

cdr3_aa: CASKRGNQPQHF
cdr3_nt: TGTGCCAGTAAAAGGGGCAATCAGCCCCAGCATTTT
v_call: TRBV19
j_call: TRBJ1-5
clone_size: once
d_call: .

cdr3_aa: CASSLAWGQASGNTIYF
cdr3_nt: TGTGCCAGCAGCTTAGCTTGGGGACAGGCCTCAGGAAACACCATATATTTT
v_call: TRBV7-6
j_call: TRBJ1-3
clone_size: .
d_call: TRBD1

cdr3_aa: CASTHGGPYEQYF
cdr3_nt: TGTGCCAGCACCCACGGGGGTCCCTACGAGCAGTACTTC
v_call: TRBV28
j_call: TRBJ2-7
clone_size: .
d_call: .

cdr3_aa: CAWTPWAGGYTF
cdr3_nt: TGTGCCTGGACCCCTTGGGCGGGTGGCTACACCTTC
v_call: TRBV30
j_call: TRBJ1-2
clone_size: .
d_call: .

cdr3_aa: CASSAGTSGSNEQFF
cdr3_nt: TGCGCCAGCAGCGCGGGGACTAGCGGGAGTAATGAGCAGTTCTTC
v_call: TRBV4-3
j_call: TRBJ2-1
clone_size: .
d_call: TRBD2

cdr3_aa: CATSRHPGQGSPGELFF
cdr3_nt: TGTGCCACCAGCAGACATCCGGGACAGGGGAGTCCCGGGGAGCTGTTTTTT
v_call: TRBV15
j_call: TRBJ2-2
clone_size: .
d_call: TRBD1

cdr3_aa: CAWSVGVGPQYF
cdr3_nt: TGTGCCTGGAGTGTTGGGGTGGGACCCCAGTACTTC
v_call: TRBV30
j_call: TRBJ2-5
clone_size: .
d_call: .

cdr3_aa: CASRARGWGNEQFF
cdr3_nt: TGTGCCAGCAGGGCTAGAGGGTGGGGCAATGAGCAGTTCTTC
v_call: TRBV6-5
j_call: TRBJ2-1
clone_size: .
d_call: .

cdr3_aa: CASSEPGQGATEAFF
cdr3_nt: TGTGCCAGCAGTGAGCCTGGACAGGGGGCCACTGAAGCTTTCTTT
v_call: TRBV6-1
j_call: TRBJ1-1
clone_size: .
d_call: TRBD1

cdr3_aa: CASSQGTVYGYTF
cdr3_nt: TGTGCCAGCAGCCAAGGGACAGTCTATGGCTACACCTTC
v_call: TRBV3-1/TRBV3-2
j_call: TRBJ1-2
clone_size: .
d_call: .

cdr3_aa: CASSSRGVDTEAFF
cdr3_nt: TGTGCCAGTAGTAGCAGGGGCGTTGACACTGAAGCTTTCTTT
v_call: TRBV19
j_call: TRBJ1-1
clone_size: .
d_call: .

cdr3_aa: CASSRDRMGYEQYF
cdr3_nt: TGTGCCAGCAGCCGCGACCGTATGGGCTACGAGCAGTACTTC
v_call: TRBV13
j_call: TRBJ2-7
clone_size: .
d_call: .

cdr3_aa: CSVGGTGTAYNEQFF
cdr3_nt: TGCAGCGTTGGGGGGACCGGGACGGCCTACAATGAGCAGTTCTTC
v_call: TRBV29-1
j_call: TRBJ2-1
clone_size: few
d_call: .

cdr3_aa: CASSLEGQGAPYGYTF
cdr3_nt: TGTGCCAGCAGCTTAGAGGGACAGGGGGCCCCCTATGGCTACACCTTC
v_call: TRBV7-3
j_call: TRBJ1-2
clone_size: .
d_call: TRBD1